The next 4 T cell receptor beta chains were all read from a single sample in a study of blood T cell repertoires in COVID-19. The protocol was immunoSEQ multiplex PCR, while the TCRdb copy is restricted to in-frame clones and leaves out a portion. The sample consists of about 300,000 clones, more than 75% of them appearing once. The sample taken for sequencing was peripheral blood. The receptors originated from a man in his 70s with acute or convalescent COVID-19.

This chain joins TRBV19 and TRBJ1-4; 10 bases agree with TRBD1. This CDR3 has 15 residues. Germline V gene data show CDR1 as LNHDA and CDR2 as SQIVND (reference sequence). V lost 5 bases and J lost 6; bases outside the gene matches: 6. CDR3 in DNA: TGTGCCAGTAGTTCGTCCGGGACAGGGGATGAAAAACTGTTTTTT. Its translation is CASSSSGTGDEKLFF.

The chain has TRBV6-2 or TRBV6-3 and TRBJ1-5; the D gene is possibly TRBD1 (6 bases). The V end was cut by 2 bases, the J end by 7 bases, with 21 bases between. The CDR3 has 17 residues. The germline V gene encodes CDR1 MNHEY and CDR2 SVGEGT. DNA for the CDR3: TGTGCCAGCAGTTACGGGCAAGGACAGTTGCTGGACCAGCCCCAGCATTTT. Its translation is CASSYGQGQLLDQPQHF.

This clone was seen just once. V and J are TRBV4-1 and TRBJ2-2; no reliable D call. CDR1 and CDR2 from the germline V gene are MGHRA and YSYEKL. The CDR3 is made up of 16 amino acids. Trimming shortened V by 0 bases and J by 7 bases, and 15 bases separated the two germline ends. Here the CDR3 DNA reads TGCGCCAGCAGCCAAGATCAGACTGTCGCAAACGGGGAGCTGTTTTTT. It is translated as CASSQDQTVANGELFF.

The sample holds one count of this clone. This chain joins TRBV2 and TRBJ2-1, with 8 positions matching TRBD2. Trimming cost V 3 bases and J 4 bases; bases outside gene matches: 5. The CDR3 is made up of 15 amino acids. CDR1 and CDR2 from the germline V gene are SNHLY and FYNNEI. CDR3 residues: CASSEEAGDYNEQFF. DNA for the CDR3: TGTGCCAGCAGTGAGGAAGCGGGGGATTACAATGAGCAGTTCTTC.